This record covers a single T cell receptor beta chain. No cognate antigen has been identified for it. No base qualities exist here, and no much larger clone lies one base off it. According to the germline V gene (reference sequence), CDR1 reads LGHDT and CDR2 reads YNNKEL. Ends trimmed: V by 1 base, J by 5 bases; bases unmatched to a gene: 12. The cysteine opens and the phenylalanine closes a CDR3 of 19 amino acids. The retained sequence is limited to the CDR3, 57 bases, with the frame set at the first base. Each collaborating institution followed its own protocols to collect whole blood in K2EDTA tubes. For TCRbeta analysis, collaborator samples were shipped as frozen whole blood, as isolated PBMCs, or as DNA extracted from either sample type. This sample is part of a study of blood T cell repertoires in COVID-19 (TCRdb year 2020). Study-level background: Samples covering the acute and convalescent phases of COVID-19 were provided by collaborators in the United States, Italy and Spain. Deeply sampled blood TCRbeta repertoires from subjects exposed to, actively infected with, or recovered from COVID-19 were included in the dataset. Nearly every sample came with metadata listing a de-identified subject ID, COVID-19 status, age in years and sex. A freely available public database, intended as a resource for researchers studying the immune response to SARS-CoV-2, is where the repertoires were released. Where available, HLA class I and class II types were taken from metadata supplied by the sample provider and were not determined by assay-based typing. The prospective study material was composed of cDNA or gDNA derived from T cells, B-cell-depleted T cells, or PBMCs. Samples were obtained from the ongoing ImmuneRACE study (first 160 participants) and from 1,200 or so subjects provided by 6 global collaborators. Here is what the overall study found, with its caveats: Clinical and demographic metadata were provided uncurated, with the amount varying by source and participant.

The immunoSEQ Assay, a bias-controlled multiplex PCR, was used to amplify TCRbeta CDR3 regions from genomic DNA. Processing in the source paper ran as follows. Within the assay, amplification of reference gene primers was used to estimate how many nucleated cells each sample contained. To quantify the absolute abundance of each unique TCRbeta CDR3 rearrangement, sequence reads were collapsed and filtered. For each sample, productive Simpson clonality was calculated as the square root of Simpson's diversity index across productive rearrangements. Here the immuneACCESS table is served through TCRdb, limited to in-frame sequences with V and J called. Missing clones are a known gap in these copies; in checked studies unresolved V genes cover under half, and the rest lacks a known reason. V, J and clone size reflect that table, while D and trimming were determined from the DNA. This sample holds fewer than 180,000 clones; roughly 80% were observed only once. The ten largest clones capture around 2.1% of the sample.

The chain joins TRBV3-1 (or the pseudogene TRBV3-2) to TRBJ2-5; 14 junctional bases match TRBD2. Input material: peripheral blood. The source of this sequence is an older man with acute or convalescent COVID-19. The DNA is TGTGCCAGCAGCCAAGCGACTAGCGGGGGGGCGGGCTCTTGGGAGACCCAGTACTTC. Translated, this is CASSQATSGGAGSWETQYF.